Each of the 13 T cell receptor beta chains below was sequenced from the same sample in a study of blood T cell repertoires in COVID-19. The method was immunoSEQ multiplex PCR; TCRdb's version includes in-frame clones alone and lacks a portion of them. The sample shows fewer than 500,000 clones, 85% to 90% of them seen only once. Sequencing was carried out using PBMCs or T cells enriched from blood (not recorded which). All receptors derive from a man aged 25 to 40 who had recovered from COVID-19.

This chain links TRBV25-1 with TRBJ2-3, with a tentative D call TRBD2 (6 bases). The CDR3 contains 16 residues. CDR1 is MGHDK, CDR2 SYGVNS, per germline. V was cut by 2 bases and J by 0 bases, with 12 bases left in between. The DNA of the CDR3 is TGTGCCAGCAGTGAAGTAGCGGAAACTAGCACAGATACGCAGTATTTT. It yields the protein CASSEVAETSTDTQYF.

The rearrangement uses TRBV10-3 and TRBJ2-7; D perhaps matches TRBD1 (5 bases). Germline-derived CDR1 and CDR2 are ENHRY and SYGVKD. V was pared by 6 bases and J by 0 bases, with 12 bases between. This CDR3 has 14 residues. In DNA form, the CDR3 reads TGTGCCATCAGGCCGGACACGAGCTCCTACGAGCAGTACTTC. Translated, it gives CAIRPDTSSYEQYF.

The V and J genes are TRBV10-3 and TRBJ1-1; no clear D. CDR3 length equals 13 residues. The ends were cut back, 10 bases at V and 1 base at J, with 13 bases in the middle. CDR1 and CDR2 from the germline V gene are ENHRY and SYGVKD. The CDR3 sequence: CATNREKNTEAFF. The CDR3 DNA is TGTGCCACAAACCGGGAGAAGAACACTGAAGCTTTCTTT.

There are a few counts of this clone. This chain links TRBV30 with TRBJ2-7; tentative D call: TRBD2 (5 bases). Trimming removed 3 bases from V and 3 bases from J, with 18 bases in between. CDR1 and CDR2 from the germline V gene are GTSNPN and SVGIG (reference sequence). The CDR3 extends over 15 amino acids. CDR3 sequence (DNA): TGTGCCTGGAGGGCTAGTGGACTTTCGAACTACGAGCAGTACTTC. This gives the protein CAWRASGLSNYEQYF.

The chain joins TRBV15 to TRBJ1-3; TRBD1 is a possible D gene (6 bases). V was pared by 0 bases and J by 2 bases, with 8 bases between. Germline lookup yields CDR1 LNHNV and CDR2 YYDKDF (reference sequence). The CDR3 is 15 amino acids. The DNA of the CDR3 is TGTGCCACCAGCAGAGAGACAGGACCTGGAAACACCATATATTTT. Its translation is CATSRETGPGNTIYF.

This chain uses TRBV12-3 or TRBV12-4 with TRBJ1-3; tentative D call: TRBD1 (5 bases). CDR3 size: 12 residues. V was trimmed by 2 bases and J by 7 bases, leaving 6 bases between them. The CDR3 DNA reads TGTGCCAGCAGTTTAAAGGGGAACACCATATATTTT. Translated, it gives CASSLKGNTIYF.

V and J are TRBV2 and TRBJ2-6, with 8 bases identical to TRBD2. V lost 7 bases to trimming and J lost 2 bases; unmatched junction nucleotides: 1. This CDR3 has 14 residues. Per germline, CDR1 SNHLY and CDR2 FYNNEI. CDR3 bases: TGTGCCAGCATTAGCGGGACTGGGGCCAACGTCCTGACTTTC. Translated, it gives CASISGTGANVLTF.

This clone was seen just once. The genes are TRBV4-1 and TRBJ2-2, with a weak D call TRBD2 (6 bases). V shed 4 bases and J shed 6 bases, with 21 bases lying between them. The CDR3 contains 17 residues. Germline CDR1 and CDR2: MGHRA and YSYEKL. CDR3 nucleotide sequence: TGCGCCAGCAGCCCAGGAATAGGTGGAACGGGAGCCGGGGAGCTGTTTTTT. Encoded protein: CASSPGIGGTGAGELFF.

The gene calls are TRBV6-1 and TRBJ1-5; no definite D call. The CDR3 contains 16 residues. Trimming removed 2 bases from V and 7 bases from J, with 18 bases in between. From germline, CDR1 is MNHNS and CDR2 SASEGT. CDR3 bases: TGTGCCAGCAGTGAAATATTGGGCCCGGTCATACAGCCCCAGCATTTT. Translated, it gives CASSEILGPVIQPQHF.

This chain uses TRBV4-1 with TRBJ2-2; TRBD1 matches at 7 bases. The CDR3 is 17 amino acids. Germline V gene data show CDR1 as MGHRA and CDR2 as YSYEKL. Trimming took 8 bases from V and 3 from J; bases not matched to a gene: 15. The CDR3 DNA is TGCGCCAGCCGCAAGGACAGGTACAAGGATCACACCGGGGAGCTGTTTTTT. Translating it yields CASRKDRYKDHTGELFF.

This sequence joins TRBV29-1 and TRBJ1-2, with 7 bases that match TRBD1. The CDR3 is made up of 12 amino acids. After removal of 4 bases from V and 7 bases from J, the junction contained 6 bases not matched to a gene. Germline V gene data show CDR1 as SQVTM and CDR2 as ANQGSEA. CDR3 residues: CSVAGQVGGYTF. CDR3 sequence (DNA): TGCAGCGTTGCCGGACAGGTTGGTGGCTACACCTTC.

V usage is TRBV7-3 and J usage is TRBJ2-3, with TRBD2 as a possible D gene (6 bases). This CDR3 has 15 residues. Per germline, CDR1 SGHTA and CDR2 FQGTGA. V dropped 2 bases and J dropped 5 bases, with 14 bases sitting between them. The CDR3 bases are TGTGCCAGCAGCTTACTGGGGCGGAGGGTAGATACGCAGTATTTT. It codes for CASSLLGRRVDTQYF.

CDR3 amino acids: CASSLAPGTDGGELFF. The CDR3 coding sequence is TGCGCCAGCAGCTTGGCCCCCGGGACTGATGGCGGGGAGCTGTTTTTT. This chain connects TRBV5-1 to TRBJ2-2, with a tentative D call TRBD2 (6 bases). The length of the CDR3 is 16 residues. Germline V gene sequence: CDR1 SGHRS, CDR2 YFSETQ. V shed 0 bases and J shed 7 bases, with 16 bases lying between them.